The 23 T cell receptor beta chains given below trace back to one sample, sequenced in a study of PD-1 blockade in mismatch repair-deficient tumors. Generated by immunoSEQ multiplex PCR, the TCRdb table keeps only in-frame clones and is missing some. Among about 66,000 clones listed, almost 80% were seen once. Sequenced material: peripheral blood, taken 2 weeks after starting pembrolizumab. The receptors derive from an adult with mismatch repair-deficient cancer.

V gene TRBV5-6 combines with J gene TRBJ2-7; D remains ambiguous. This CDR3 has 14 amino acids. With 2 bases removed from V and 4 bases from J, the gap between germline ends came to 13 bases. Germline V gives CDR1 SGHDT, CDR2 YYEEEE. The CDR3 loop is CASSFIGRRYEQYF. In DNA, the CDR3 is TGTGCCAGCAGCTTCATTGGACGACGGTACGAGCAGTACTTC.

The V and J genes are TRBV4-1 and TRBJ2-1; tentative D call: TRBD1 (6 bases). CDR3 length equals 16 residues. V lost 1 base, J lost 4 bases, and 14 bases lay in between. In germline, CDR1 is MGHRA, CDR2 YSYEKL. The CDR3 DNA reads TGCGCCAGCAGCCAAGTCTGGGACATAGATTACAATGAGCAGTTCTTC. The encoded protein is CASSQVWDIDYNEQFF.

The rearrangement uses TRBV7-6 and TRBJ1-1; D is perhaps TRBD1 (5 bases). CDR3 length equals 14 residues. CDR1 is SGHVS, CDR2 FNYEAQ, per germline. V lost 5 bases, J lost 0 bases, and 10 bases lay in between. Here the CDR3 reads CASSPGDLNTEAFF. DNA for the CDR3: TGTGCCAGCAGCCCTGGGGACCTGAACACTGAAGCTTTCTTT.

The chain joins TRBV7-6 to TRBJ2-2; 9 bases line up with TRBD1. The CDR3 spans 16 residues. V shed 2 bases and J 2 bases; nucleotides not matched to a gene: 3. Per germline, CDR1 SGHVS and CDR2 FNYEAQ. The CDR3, as DNA: TGTGCCAGCAGCTTAATACAGGGGGCTAACACCGGGGAGCTGTTTTTT. As protein: CASSLIQGANTGELFF.

The chain recombines TRBV2 with TRBJ2-4, with D perhaps matching TRBD2 (5 bases). The CDR3 is 16 amino acids. V lost 2 bases to trimming and J lost 3 bases, with 14 bases between them. CDR1 is SNHLY and CDR2 is FYNNEI in the germline V gene. The CDR3 DNA reads TGTGCCAGCAGTGAAAAAGAGGGTGTTGTCAAAAACATTCAGTACTTC. Translating gives CASSEKEGVVKNIQYF.

This rearrangement joins TRBV29-1 to TRBJ2-7, with 7 nucleotides matching TRBD1. The junction had 8 bases not matched to a gene; V was cut back by 0 bases and J by 3 bases. The germline gives CDR1 SQVTM, CDR2 ANQGSEA. This CDR3 has 15 amino acids. The CDR3 region is CSVEDTTGKDYEQYF. CDR3 sequence (DNA): TGCAGCGTTGAAGATACGACAGGGAAGGACTACGAGCAGTACTTC.

The chain carries TRBV5-1 and TRBJ2-2, with TRBD2 as a possible D gene (6 bases). Trimming shortened V by 6 bases and J by 6 bases, and 24 bases separated the two germline ends. From germline, CDR1 is SGHRS and CDR2 YFSETQ. The CDR3 spans 17 residues. In DNA, the CDR3 is TGCGCCAGCATCCTCCAAGGGCCTCCCTTAGCGGCCGGGGAGCTGTTTTTT. Residues: CASILQGPPLAAGELFF. The complete variable domain, with remaining parts taken from reference TRBV5-1 and TRBJ2-2, reads KAGVTQTPRYLIKTRGQQVTLSCSPISGHRSVSWYQQTPGQGLQFLFEYFSETQRNKGNFPGRFSGRQFSNSRSEMNVSTLELGDSALYLCASILQGPPLAAGELFFGEGSRLTVL.

The rearrangement joins TRBV12-5 to TRBJ1-5; 7 bases are a match to TRBD1. J gave up 0 bases and V 0 bases, and 14 bases lay outside the gene matches. Germline V gives CDR1 LGHNT, CDR2 FRNRAP. The CDR3 extends over 20 amino acids. The CDR3 sequence: CASGLVPATGGQLSNQPQHF. In nucleotides, the CDR3 is TGTGCTAGTGGTTTGGTACCCGCAACTGGGGGACAGCTTAGCAATCAGCCCCAGCATTTT.

V gene TRBV5-5 combines with J gene TRBJ2-1; 10 nucleotides align to TRBD2. Looked up from germline, CDR1 is SGHKS and CDR2 is YYEKEE (reference sequence). With V trimmed by 3 bases and J by 2 bases, 8 bases remained unmatched. The CDR3 contains 17 residues. The CDR3 sequence: CASSWRAGGLTYNEQFF. CDR3 nucleotides: TGTGCCAGCAGCTGGCGAGCGGGAGGGTTAACCTACAATGAGCAGTTCTTC. Full variable domain (outside the CDR3, taken from reference TRBV5-5 and TRBJ2-1): DAGVTQSPTHLIKTRGQQVTLRCSPISGHKSVSWYQQVLGQGPQFIFQYYEKEERGRGNFPDRFSARQFPNYSSELNVNALLLGDSALYLCASSWRAGGLTYNEQFFGPGTRLTVL.

This chain connects TRBV11-2 to TRBJ2-3; 8 nucleotides line up with TRBD2. The CDR3 has 14 residues. Trimming cost V 5 bases and J 4 bases; bases outside gene matches: 5. CDR1 and CDR2 (germline): SGHAT, FQNNGV. Here the CDR3 reads CASSPRREADTQYF. Here the CDR3 DNA reads TGTGCCAGCAGCCCTCGGCGGGAGGCAGATACGCAGTATTTT.

V gene TRBV19 combines with J gene TRBJ1-1; possible D gene TRBD1, 6 bases. The CDR3 sequence is 13 residues long. V shed 4 bases and J shed 3 bases, with 9 bases lying between them. Per the germline V gene, CDR1 is LNHDA and CDR2 is SQIVND (reference sequence). Here the CDR3 reads CASSKAGDTEAFF. The CDR3 DNA is TGTGCCAGTAGTAAGGCAGGGGACACTGAAGCTTTCTTT.

The CDR3 is CASSLTTEPEAFF. CDR3 nucleotide sequence: TGTGCCAGCAGCTTAACGACGGAGCCCGAAGCTTTCTTT. V and J are TRBV11-1 and TRBJ1-1; D gene uncertain. Germline CDR1 reads SGHAT; CDR2 reads FQDESV (reference sequence). The CDR3 has 13 residues. Trimming cost V 2 bases and J 8 bases, with 12 bases left between them.

The table lists this clone with a count of one. Other DNA sequences in the sample encode the same CDR3. V and J are TRBV5-1 and TRBJ2-2, with a possible D match to TRBD2 (6 bases). This CDR3 has 15 amino acids. Germline V gives CDR1 SGHRS, CDR2 YFSETQ. V was trimmed by 0 bases and J by 5 bases, leaving 11 bases between them. CDR3: CASSLEGGRTGELFF. In DNA form, the CDR3 reads TGCGCCAGCAGCTTGGAGGGAGGTCGGACCGGGGAGCTGTTTTTT.

The chain is built from TRBV29-1 and TRBJ2-7; 13 bases map to TRBD2. Germline loops: CDR1 SQVTM, CDR2 ANQGSEA. The trim removed 4 bases at V and 1 base at J, leaving 10 bases unmatched. The CDR3 has 17 residues. The DNA for the CDR3 is TGCAGCGTTGGCCCCCGACTAGCGGGAGGAGGGTCCTACGAGCAGTACTTC. It translates to CSVGPRLAGGGSYEQYF.

The chain carries TRBV7-2 and TRBJ2-2, with D perhaps TRBD1 or TRBD2 (5 bases each). Germline V CDR1 and CDR2: SGHTA, FQGNSA. V lost 8 bases and J lost 7, with 17 bases in between. This CDR3 has 14 amino acids. The CDR3 bases are TGTGCCAGCGCCGGACGGGGCGCAGGCGGGGAGCTGTTTTTT. It codes for CASAGRGAGGELFF.

This chain joins TRBV4-1 and TRBJ2-7; D unresolved. Germline V lookup: CDR1 MGHRA, CDR2 YSYEKL. The CDR3 is 14 residues long. Trimming stripped 4 bases from V and 5 bases from J, with 15 bases between. The CDR3 loop reads CASSPESTHNEQYF. Written as DNA, the CDR3 is TGCGCCAGCAGCCCTGAAAGCACTCACAACGAGCAGTACTTC.

V usage is TRBV4-1 and J usage is TRBJ2-3; a weak D match, TRBD2 (7 bases). Deletions cut 0 bases from V and 0 bases from J, with 16 bases between. Germline CDR1 reads MGHRA; CDR2 reads YSYEKL. This CDR3 comprises 18 residues. CDR3 DNA: TGCGCCAGCAGCCAAGACCCTCGGGGGGCGCTTAGCACAGATACGCAGTATTTT. Translation: CASSQDPRGALSTDTQYF.

The V gene is TRBV18, the J gene TRBJ1-2; D not certain. Germline assignment: CDR1 KGHSH and CDR2 LQKENI. V was cut by 3 bases and J by 1 base, with 6 bases left in between. CDR3 length: 13 residues. CDR3 nucleotide sequence: TGTGCCAGCTCACCTGCGGGTAACTATGGCTACACCTTC. It is translated as CASSPAGNYGYTF.

The genes are TRBV7-3 and TRBJ2-5, with 10 bases that match TRBD2. The J segment lost 3 bases and the V segment lost 1 base, leaving 5 bases of the junction unmatched. The CDR3 is 16 amino acids. CDR1 and CDR2 from the germline V gene are SGHTA and FQGTGA. CDR3 loop: CASSLNGLAEEETQYF. The CDR3 bases are TGTGCCAGCAGCTTAAATGGACTAGCGGAGGAAGAGACCCAGTACTTC.

This sequence joins TRBV9 and TRBJ1-5; tentative D call: TRBD1 (6 bases). Between the trimmed V and J ends, which lost 7 bases and 5 bases, there was a span of 16 bases. The CDR3 has 14 amino acids. Germline V gene lookup returns CDR1 SGDLS and CDR2 YYNGEE. The CDR3 sequence is CASGLTGEYQPQHF. The CDR3 nucleotides read TGTGCCAGCGGATTGACAGGTGAATATCAGCCCCAGCATTTT.

V is TRBV11-2 and J is TRBJ2-7, with D possibly TRBD2 on 6 matching bases. Trimming left V 8 bases short and J 0 bases short, with 17 bases between. The germline V gene has CDR1 SGHAT and CDR2 FQNNGV. The CDR3 loop spans 15 amino acids. The CDR3 DNA reads TGTGCCAGCTTGGACTATACAAAAAACTCCTACGAGCAGTACTTC. Protein product: CASLDYTKNSYEQYF.

The V call is TRBV6-5, the J call TRBJ2-2; tentative D call: TRBD2 (5 bases). Trimming removed 7 bases at V and 4 bases at J, with 16 bases between. The germline V gene encodes CDR1 MNHEY and CDR2 SVGAGI. The CDR3 spans 15 residues. This CDR3 reads CASISWGATTGELFF. The CDR3, as DNA: TGTGCCAGCATCTCCTGGGGAGCGACCACCGGGGAGCTGTTTTTT.

The J gene is TRBJ1-2, the V gene TRBV5-6; tentative D call: TRBD1 (6 bases). CDR1 SGHDT and CDR2 YYEEEE come from the germline V gene. V was pared by 3 bases and J by 8 bases, with 20 bases between. The CDR3 runs 15 residues. The CDR3 reads CASSSTGTTSAGYTF. In DNA, the CDR3 is TGTGCCAGCAGCTCGACCGGGACAACATCGGCGGGCTACACCTTC.